The present TCR beta chain was sequenced within a study of radiotherapy plus CTLA-4 blockade in lung cancer. Turning to the study itself: Objective responses occurred in 18% of patients; over 30% had disease control. Study-wide results and caveats: Radiotherapy with ipilimumab was followed by blood expansion of tumor-derived clones. Increased serum interferon-beta after radiation also reportedly predicted response strongly.

Germline V gene lookup returns CDR1 SNHLY and CDR2 FYNNEI. The CDR3 totals 15 residues. Losses at the gene ends were 5 bases for V and 1 base for J; bases not matched to a gene: 4. This clone was found once. Its target is not known. Sequencing used immunoSEQ multiplex PCR; TCRdb keeps in-frame clones, though not all of them. The sample yields under 50,000 clones, 70% to 90% seen once. The V and J genes are TRBV2 and TRBJ2-3, with 9 bases fitting TRBD2. The clonotype originates from a human donor with non-small cell lung cancer whose response to radiotherapy plus ipilimumab could not be evaluated. The source was peripheral blood, collected from a patient treated with radiotherapy plus ipilimumab. The CDR3 loop is CASSRRTSGTDTQYF. CDR3 DNA sequence: TGTGCCAGCAGTAGGCGGACTAGCGGCACAGATACGCAGTATTTT.